The 26 T cell receptor beta chains given below trace back to one sample, sequenced in a study of blood T cell repertoires in COVID-19. Generated by immunoSEQ multiplex PCR, the TCRdb table keeps only in-frame clones and is missing some. In the table there are roughly 250,000 clones, 91% of which are singletons. The sample consisted of peripheral blood. These receptors were obtained from a young adult with COVID-19, enrolled during active disease.

The chain has TRBV9 and TRBJ2-3; maybe TRBD1 (5 bases). V was shortened by 4 bases and J by 4 bases, with 16 bases between the two germline ends. The CDR3 totals 15 residues. The germline V gene encodes CDR1 SGDLS and CDR2 YYNGEE. CDR3 amino acids: CASSLRDASPDTQYF. CDR3 nucleotides: TGTGCCAGCAGCCTCAGGGATGCCAGCCCAGATACGCAGTATTTT.

The J gene is TRBJ1-1, the V gene TRBV7-3; possible D gene TRBD1, 5 bases. Germline values: CDR1 SGHTA, CDR2 FQGTGA. The CDR3 totals 13 residues. Trimming stripped 1 base from V and 4 bases from J, with 7 bases between. CDR3 bases: TGTGCCAGCAGCTTAAGGGGGGGCACTGAAGCTTTCTTT. This translates into CASSLRGGTEAFF.

J is TRBJ1-6 and V is TRBV27; a possible D gene is TRBD1 (6 bases). The V gene's germline CDR1 is MNHEY and CDR2 SMNVEV (reference sequence). Trimming left V 5 bases short and J 7 bases short, with 18 bases between. The length of the CDR3 is 16 residues. The CDR3 loop is CASSRLPAGENSPLHF. The CDR3, as DNA: TGTGCCAGCAGTCGGCTGCCGGCAGGGGAAAATTCACCCCTCCACTTT.

This rearrangement joins TRBV6-5 to TRBJ1-2, with D unclear. The V end lost 1 base, the J end lost 8 bases, and 8 bases lay between the germline ends. The germline CDR1 and CDR2 sequences are MNHEY and SVGAGI. The CDR3 length is 12 residues. The CDR3 nucleotides read TGTGCCAGCAGTTACTTGGGAGGCGGCTACACCTTC. Translation gives CASSYLGGGYTF.

The V gene is TRBV5-1, the J gene TRBJ2-7; 12 bases align to TRBD1. The V gene's germline CDR1 is SGHRS and CDR2 YFSETQ. The J segment lost 4 bases and the V segment lost 4 bases, leaving 6 bases of the junction unmatched. The CDR3 is 15 residues long. This chain's CDR3 is CASSPQGQGAYEQYF. The CDR3 region has the DNA TGCGCCAGCAGCCCACAGGGACAGGGGGCGTACGAGCAGTACTTC.

The chain carries TRBV28 and TRBJ2-3, with 9 bases matching TRBD1. The V gene's germline CDR1 is MDHEN and CDR2 SYDVKM. J was trimmed by 3 bases and V by 8 bases; bases with no gene match: 9. The CDR3 consists of 15 residues. The CDR3 is CASGRETGGTDTQYF. The CDR3, as DNA: TGTGCCAGCGGCCGAGAGACAGGGGGGACAGATACGCAGTATTTT. Combining the CDR3 with reference TRBV28 and TRBJ2-3 gives the whole variable domain DVKVTQSSRYLVKRTGEKVFLECVQDMDHENMFWYRQDPGLGLRLIYFSYDVKMKEKGDIPEGYSVSREKKERFSLILESASTNQTSMYLCASGRETGGTDTQYFGPGTRLTVL.

V usage is TRBV7-9 and J usage is TRBJ2-2, with no clear D. CDR1 and CDR2 from the germline V gene are SEHNR and FQNEAQ (reference sequence). This CDR3 is 13 amino acids long. Trimming took 5 bases from V and 4 from J, leaving 8 bases between them. The CDR3 sequence: CASSGIFTGELFF. CDR3 coding DNA: TGTGCCAGCAGCGGCATCTTCACCGGGGAGCTGTTTTTT.

The count of this clone is one. The chain is built from TRBV9 and TRBJ2-3; TRBD2 might be the D (7 bases). V dropped 0 bases and J dropped 2 bases, with 13 bases sitting between them. The germline V gene has CDR1 SGDLS and CDR2 YYNGEE. The CDR3 runs 16 residues. The CDR3: CASSVGGRGITDTQYF. CDR3 sequence (DNA): TGTGCCAGCAGCGTAGGTGGGAGGGGGATCACAGATACGCAGTATTTT.

The chain is built from TRBV4-2 and TRBJ1-1, with 8 bases fitting TRBD1. CDR3 size: 14 residues. Germline V gives CDR1 LGHNA, CDR2 YNFKEQ. After removal of 3 bases from V and 6 bases from J, the junction contained 6 bases not matched to a gene. In DNA, the CDR3 is TGTGCCAGCAGCCAGACAGGGGAGACTCCTGAAGCTTTCTTT. This codes for CASSQTGETPEAFF.

V is TRBV7-9 and J is TRBJ2-5; D is undetermined. Trimming shortened V by 6 bases and J by 3 bases, and 11 bases separated the two germline ends. Germline V CDR1 and CDR2: SEHNR, FQNEAQ (reference sequence). The CDR3 spans 13 residues. CDR3 sequence: CASRRTPEETQYF. Written as DNA, the CDR3 is TGTGCCAGCAGGCGAACCCCGGAAGAGACCCAGTACTTC.

V and J are TRBV24-1 and TRBJ1-3; 9 bases map to TRBD1. The CDR3 consists of 15 residues. Germline loops: CDR1 KGHDR, CDR2 SFDVKD. The junction had 3 bases not matched to a gene; V was cut back by 3 bases and J by 4 bases. CDR3 in amino acids: CATSDGQGIGNTIYF. CDR3 in DNA: TGTGCCACCAGTGATGGACAGGGGATCGGAAACACCATATATTTT.

The chain couples TRBV6-6 to TRBJ2-7, with a possible D match to TRBD2 (6 bases). The CDR3 spans 14 residues. The ends were cut back, 6 bases at V and 4 bases at J, with 16 bases in the middle. Germline V CDR1 and CDR2: MNHNY, SVGAGI (reference sequence). CDR3 sequence reads: CASSQAGSGYEQYF. CDR3 DNA: TGTGCCAGCAGCCAGGCGGGATCGGGGTACGAGCAGTACTTC.

This clone has a handful of counts. This sequence joins TRBV5-1 and TRBJ1-1, with D possibly TRBD1 on 5 matching bases. CDR3 size: 14 residues. The germline gives CDR1 SGHRS, CDR2 YFSETQ. With 0 bases removed from V and 1 base from J, the gap between germline ends came to 7 bases. The CDR3 loop reads CASSLGTQNTEAFF. The CDR3 nucleotides read TGCGCCAGCAGCTTGGGGACACAGAACACTGAAGCTTTCTTT. Full variable domain (remainder filled in from reference TRBV5-1 and TRBJ1-1): KAGVTQTPRYLIKTRGQQVTLSCSPISGHRSVSWYQQTPGQGLQFLFEYFSETQRNKGNFPGRFSGRQFSNSRSEMNVSTLELGDSALYLCASSLGTQNTEAFFGQGTRLTVV.

This chain links TRBV2 with TRBJ1-2; TRBD1 might be the D (6 bases). The length of the CDR3 is 13 residues. Germline CDR1 reads SNHLY; CDR2 reads FYNNEI. Trimming removed 6 bases from V and 12 bases from J, with 20 bases in between. CDR3 DNA sequence: TGTGCCAGCAGCGATACCGGGACAACTACCCACACCTTC. The encoded protein is CASSDTGTTTHTF.

The chain carries TRBV28 and TRBJ2-7; TRBD2 might be the D (6 bases). V was clipped by 5 bases and J by 4 bases, with 18 bases between them. CDR1 is MDHEN and CDR2 is SYDVKM in the germline V gene. This CDR3 has 15 residues. The CDR3 DNA reads as TGTGCCAGCAGTGCCTTGACAACTCGGGAGTACGAGCAGTACTTC. Residues: CASSALTTREYEQYF.

A single count supports this clone. The CDR3 DNA reads TGTGCCAGAAGCTTGGTCCGGACAGACACCTACGAGCAGTACTTC. Translation gives CARSLVRTDTYEQYF. The chain has TRBV5-3 and TRBJ2-7; possible D gene TRBD1, 6 bases. TRBV5-3 is marked as an open reading frame, function uncertain. Between the trimmed V and J ends, which lost 0 bases and 2 bases, there was a span of 12 bases. The CDR3 extends over 15 amino acids.

J is TRBJ2-7 and V is TRBV9; weak D call: TRBD2 (6 bases). This CDR3 has 14 amino acids. Trimming removed 0 bases at V and 7 bases at J, with 14 bases between. Germline V CDR1 and CDR2: SGDLS, YYNGEE. This CDR3 is CASSVAPGGGEQYF. In DNA form, the CDR3 reads TGTGCCAGCAGCGTAGCGCCCGGGGGTGGGGAGCAGTACTTC.

J is TRBJ1-1 and V is TRBV12-3 or TRBV12-4; 8 nucleotides agree with TRBD1. This CDR3 is built from 13 residues. The J segment lost 4 bases and the V segment lost 7 bases, leaving 5 bases of the junction unmatched. The DNA for the CDR3 is TGTGCCAGCACCCTTACAGGGGGCACTGAAGCTTTCTTT. Translated, it gives CASTLTGGTEAFF.

The chain recombines TRBV7-9 with TRBJ1-1; possibly TRBD1 for D (6 bases). Trimming shortened V by 5 bases and J by 4 bases, and 11 bases separated the two germline ends. CDR1 and CDR2 (germline): SEHNR, FQNEAQ (reference sequence). The CDR3 is 13 residues long. The CDR3 loop reads CASSPAGATEAFF. The CDR3 nucleotides are TGTGCCAGCAGCCCTGCGGGGGCCACTGAAGCTTTCTTT.

This chain joins TRBV19 and TRBJ1-5; 8 bases fit TRBD1. CDR3 length equals 15 residues. The junction had 4 bases not matched to a gene; V was cut back by 4 bases and J by 2 bases. Germline assignment: CDR1 LNHDA and CDR2 SQIVND (reference sequence). CDR3 in DNA: TGTGCCAGTAGTAACAGGGGGTTAGGCAATCAGCCCCAGCATTTT. Protein: CASSNRGLGNQPQHF.

The rearrangement uses TRBV27 and TRBJ2-1; 8 bases agree with TRBD2. CDR3 length equals 16 residues. V lost 0 bases and J lost 2; bases outside the gene matches: 3. Germline loops: CDR1 MNHEY, CDR2 SMNVEV (reference sequence). The CDR3 loop reads CASSLSLAATYNEQFF. The DNA of the CDR3 is TGTGCCAGCAGTTTATCACTAGCGGCTACCTACAATGAGCAGTTCTTC.

V usage is TRBV13 and J usage is TRBJ2-3; 9 bases align to TRBD2. V was pared by 3 bases and J by 0 bases, with 4 bases of the junction left unmatched. This CDR3 region has 16 residues. CDR1 is PRHDT, CDR2 FYEKMQ, per germline (reference sequence). CDR3 nucleotide sequence: TGTGCCAGCAGCTTCCCTAGCGGGGCTAGCACAGATACGCAGTATTTT. This translates into CASSFPSGASTDTQYF.

This chain links TRBV5-4 with TRBJ2-7; 11 bases are shared with TRBD1. The CDR3 spans 16 residues. Trimming took 2 bases from V and 5 from J; bases not matched to a gene: 9. The germline gives CDR1 SGHNT, CDR2 YYREEE (reference sequence). The CDR3 bases are TGTGCCAGCAGCTTACCCGGGACAGGGGGTCGACACGAGCAGTACTTC. Translated: CASSLPGTGGRHEQYF.

The genes are TRBV28 and TRBJ2-5, with 8 bases aligning to TRBD1. The length of the CDR3 is 15 residues. Trimming took 7 bases from V and 3 from J; bases not matched to a gene: 10. Per the germline V gene, CDR1 is MDHEN and CDR2 is SYDVKM. The CDR3 DNA reads as TGTGCCAGCATCAACAGGGGGACAGGAGAAGAGACCCAGTACTTC. Translation gives CASINRGTGEETQYF.

In this sample, this clone turned up once. This rearrangement joins TRBV5-1 to TRBJ2-7; 9 bases fit TRBD2. J was trimmed by 6 bases and V by 3 bases; bases with no gene match: 4. Germline V gene lookup returns CDR1 SGHRS and CDR2 YFSETQ. The CDR3 has 13 amino acids. CDR3 protein: CASSSGLAGEQYF. The CDR3 DNA sequence: TGCGCCAGCAGCTCGGGACTAGCTGGCGAGCAGTACTTC.

V is TRBV25-1 and J is TRBJ2-1, with TRBD2 identical over 7 bases. The V and J ends lost 2 bases and 3 bases, in that order; junction bases with no gene match: 10. Germline V CDR1 and CDR2: MGHDK, SYGVNS. The CDR3 runs 17 residues. This CDR3 is CASSESSGGDRYNEQFF. The CDR3 nucleotides read TGTGCCAGCAGTGAAAGTAGTGGGGGGGATCGCTACAATGAGCAGTTCTTC. Full variable domain (remainder filled in from reference TRBV25-1 and TRBJ2-1): EADIYQTPRYLVIGTGKKITLECSQTMGHDKMYWYQQDPGMELHLIHYSYGVNSTEKGDLSSESTVSRIRTEHFPLTLESARPSHTSQYLCASSESSGGDRYNEQFFGPGTRLTVL.